These 16 T cell receptor beta chains came from one sample sequenced in a study of blood T cell repertoires in COVID-19. Repertoires were generated with immunoSEQ multiplex PCR, while TCRdb's copy carries only in-frame clones and drops some. The table lists about 220,000 clones, more than 65% of them singletons. Sample: peripheral blood. The receptor source for this set is a woman in her 30s who had recovered from COVID-19.

This chain joins TRBV3-1 (or the pseudogene TRBV3-2) and TRBJ2-7; 11 bases match TRBD2. The CDR3 contains 14 residues. Per the germline V gene, CDR1 is LGHDT and CDR2 is YNNKEL (reference sequence). V was pared by 8 bases and J by 7 bases, with 10 bases of the junction left unmatched. CDR3 bases: TGTGCCAGCCGCCTAACTAGCGGGAGATCGGAGCAGTACTTC. This sequence encodes CASRLTSGRSEQYF.

This chain uses TRBV5-1 with TRBJ2-2; 8 bases line up with TRBD2. V was pared by 3 bases and J by 2 bases, with 12 bases of the junction left unmatched. This CDR3 comprises 18 residues. Germline V lookup: CDR1 SGHRS, CDR2 YFSETQ. The CDR3 DNA is TGCGCCAGCAGCTCTACGAGCGGGGGTCACGGTAACACCGGGGAGCTGTTTTTT. This translates into CASSSTSGGHGNTGELFF.

As regards this clone: The junction departs from germline at one end; a sequencing error may be responsible. The chain has TRBV11-1 and TRBJ2-5; D is perhaps TRBD1 (5 bases). The CDR3 is made up of 13 amino acids. CDR1 is SGHAT and CDR2 is FQDESV in the germline V gene (reference sequence). The CDR3 nucleotides are TGTGCCAGCAGCTTTCCAGGGCAAGTGACCCAGTACTTC. Its translation is CASSFPGQVTQYF.

This chain links TRBV29-1 with TRBJ2-7; 10 positions agree with TRBD1. The V gene's germline CDR1 is SQVTM and CDR2 ANQGSEA. J gave up 4 bases and V 7 bases, and 7 bases lay outside the gene matches. This CDR3 has 13 residues. CDR3 sequence: CSAPGQGFYEQYF. As DNA, the CDR3 is TGCAGCGCGCCGGGACAGGGGTTTTACGAGCAGTACTTC.

The rearrangement uses TRBV12-3 or TRBV12-4 and TRBJ1-6; D perhaps matches TRBD1 (5 bases). Between the trimmed V and J ends, which lost 2 bases and 9 bases, there was a span of 5 bases. CDR3 size: 12 residues. The CDR3 region is CASSLQGSPLHF. CDR3 DNA: TGTGCCAGCAGTTTACAGGGTTCACCCCTCCACTTT.

The CDR3 protein is CASSQDPDPERRQYF. DNA of the CDR3: TGTGCCAGCAGCCAAGACCCAGACCCCGAGCGGCGCCAATACTTC. The genes are TRBV3-1 (or the pseudogene TRBV3-2) and TRBJ2-5, with a possible D match to TRBD2 (5 bases). Looked up from germline, CDR1 is LGHDT and CDR2 is YNNKEL (reference sequence). CDR3 length: 15 residues. Trimming left V 0 bases short and J 14 bases short, with 22 bases between.

CDR3 bases: TGTGCCAGCAGTCCCCTCCTCCTCACTAGTATTTCAGATACGCAGTATTTT. Its protein product is CASSPLLLTSISDTQYF. The V gene is TRBV28, the J gene TRBJ2-3, with a possible D match to TRBD2 (5 bases). Germline-derived CDR1 and CDR2 are MDHEN and SYDVKM. The CDR3 covers 17 residues. The V end lost 5 bases, the J end lost 4 bases, and 22 bases lay between the germline ends.

The CDR3 nucleotides read TGTGCCAGCAGCTTGGCCACGAGGACTAATGAAAAACTGTTTTTT. This gives the protein CASSLATRTNEKLFF. V usage is TRBV5-5 and J usage is TRBJ1-4; D call uncertain. The V gene lost 0 bases and the J gene lost 2 bases, with 8 bases spanning the gap. Looked up from germline, CDR1 is SGHKS and CDR2 is YYEKEE (reference sequence). The CDR3 is 15 amino acids.

The rearrangement uses TRBV7-9 and TRBJ1-1; TRBD1 aligns across 7 bases. Germline CDR1 and CDR2: SEHNR and FQNEAQ (reference sequence). The CDR3 runs to 16 residues. J was trimmed by 0 bases and V by 5 bases; bases with no gene match: 9. The CDR3 bases are TGTGCCAGCAGCCCCCGGGACAGTCGGCTGAACACTGAAGCTTTCTTT. Translation: CASSPRDSRLNTEAFF.

The chain employs TRBV7-2 and TRBJ1-1, with 7 bases aligning to TRBD1. Germline V CDR1 and CDR2: SGHTA, FQGNSA. J was trimmed by 2 bases and V by 5 bases; bases with no gene match: 5. The CDR3 sequence is 14 residues long. CDR3: CASSAYRGNTEAFF. Written as DNA, the CDR3 is TGTGCCAGCAGCGCATACAGGGGTAACACTGAAGCTTTCTTT.

The gene calls are TRBV6-6 and TRBJ1-4, with no clear D. The germline V gene has CDR1 MNHNY and CDR2 SVGAGI (reference sequence). The CDR3 runs to 16 residues. Between the trimmed V and J ends, which lost 3 bases and 3 bases, there was a span of 14 bases. The CDR3 loop is CASSYNPGLPNEKLFF. CDR3 DNA sequence: TGTGCCAGCAGTTATAATCCCGGACTGCCTAATGAAAAACTGTTTTTT.

In this sample, this clone turned up a few times. The chain links TRBV19 to TRBJ1-5, with 11 nucleotides matching TRBD1. V shed 0 bases, J shed 3 bases, and the junction held 4 bases outside the gene matches. This CDR3 is 17 amino acids long. The germline gives CDR1 LNHDA, CDR2 SQIVND (reference sequence). The CDR3 nucleotides read TGTGCCAGTAGTATAGACGGACAGGGGGCGACCAATCAGCCCCAGCATTTT. Translation gives CASSIDGQGATNQPQHF.

The CDR3 DNA follows: TGCAGCGTTGAAGAAGGTCAGGGGTTAAACACTGAAGCTTTCTTT. Translated, it gives CSVEEGQGLNTEAFF. The chain uses TRBV29-1 and TRBJ1-1, with TRBD1 as a possible D gene (6 bases). V was shortened by 0 bases and J by 2 bases, with 13 bases between the two germline ends. The germline CDR1 and CDR2 sequences are SQVTM and ANQGSEA. The CDR3 sequence is 15 residues long. Filled out from reference TRBV29-1 and TRBJ1-1, the complete variable domain reads SAVISQKPSRDICQRGTSLTIQCQVDSQVTMMFWYRQQPGQSLTLIATANQGSEATYESGFVIDKFPISRPNLTFSTLTVSNMSPEDSSIYLCSVEEGQGLNTEAFFGQGTRLTVV.

The chain uses TRBV2 and TRBJ2-7; D unclear. Germline values: CDR1 SNHLY, CDR2 FYNNEI. This CDR3 spans 14 amino acids. The ends were cut back, 2 bases at V and 4 bases at J, with 12 bases in the middle. The CDR3 nucleotides read TGTGCCAGCAGTGAATTGGCAGTCGAATACGAGCAGTACTTC. Its protein is CASSELAVEYEQYF.

V and J are TRBV19 and TRBJ2-3; 7 bases match TRBD1. With V trimmed by 8 bases and J by 7 bases, 6 bases remained unmatched. Germline CDR1 is LNHDA and CDR2 is SQIVND (reference sequence). This CDR3 comprises 12 residues. The CDR3 sequence: CASRTGPHTQYF. CDR3 DNA sequence: TGTGCCAGTCGGACAGGCCCCCATACGCAGTATTTT.

This clone was seen once. V is TRBV28 and J is TRBJ2-7; D not certain. Trimming shortened V by 6 bases and J by 5 bases, and 8 bases separated the two germline ends. The length of the CDR3 is 11 residues. Germline-derived CDR1 and CDR2 are MDHEN and SYDVKM. The CDR3 sequence is CASSNYNEQYF. CDR3 nucleotides: TGTGCCAGCAGCAATTACAACGAGCAGTACTTC.